What follows are 26 T cell receptor beta chains derived from one specimen sequenced in a study of T cell responses to AZD1222 COVID-19 vaccine. Clones were sequenced by immunoSEQ multiplex PCR, and TCRdb holds only the in-frame ones, with some missing. The top ten clones hold 3.3% of a sample with around 78,000 clones, 75% to 95% of them seen once. Specimen: peripheral blood, collected 28 days after the second AZD1222 dose. Receptors were obtained from an adult who received the AZD1222 COVID-19 vaccine.

The genes are TRBV5-1 and TRBJ2-3; 7 bases map to TRBD2. Germline V CDR1 and CDR2: SGHRS, YFSETQ. The CDR3 totals 15 residues. After removal of 0 bases from V and 5 bases from J, the junction contained 6 bases not matched to a gene. The CDR3: CASSLGAGQVDTQYF. CDR3 bases: TGCGCCAGCAGCTTGGGAGCGGGGCAGGTAGATACGCAGTATTTT.

V is TRBV15 and J is TRBJ1-2; possible D gene TRBD1, 5 bases. Germline V gives CDR1 LNHNV, CDR2 YYDKDF (reference sequence). V lost 0 bases, J lost 8 bases, and 10 bases lay in between. This CDR3 spans 13 amino acids. CDR3 nucleotide sequence: TGTGCCACCAGCAGAGATCGAGGGGAAGGCTACACCTTC. Its protein is CATSRDRGEGYTF.

The chain is built from TRBV3-1 (or the pseudogene TRBV3-2) and TRBJ2-7; TRBD1 matches at 7 bases. Trimming took 5 bases from V and 0 from J; bases not matched to a gene: 7. The germline CDR1 and CDR2 sequences are LGHDT and YNNKEL (reference sequence). CDR3 size: 15 residues. Here the CDR3 reads CASSGRDRLSYEQYF. CDR3 DNA sequence: TGTGCCAGCAGCGGCCGGGACAGACTCTCCTACGAGCAGTACTTC.

The V call is TRBV7-2, the J call TRBJ2-2, with D unresolved. Germline V gene data show CDR1 as SGHTA and CDR2 as FQGNSA. This CDR3 spans 15 amino acids. Trimming left V 1 base short and J 4 bases short, with 10 bases between. The CDR3 protein is CASSLGFSGTGELFF. CDR3 DNA: TGTGCCAGCAGCTTAGGGTTTAGTGGCACCGGGGAGCTGTTTTTT.

V is TRBV14 and J is TRBJ2-1, with D unclear. Trimming took 6 bases from V and 9 from J, leaving 9 bases between them. Germline V lookup: CDR1 SGHDN, CDR2 FVKESK. This CDR3 has 11 amino acids. Written as DNA, the CDR3 is TGTGCCAGCAGTGTGTCTGGTGAGCAGTTCTTC. It specifies CASSVSGEQFF.

The rearrangement joins TRBV9 to TRBJ1-1; 8 bases agree with TRBD1. Losses at the gene ends were 4 bases for V and 7 bases for J; bases not matched to a gene: 9. CDR1 is SGDLS and CDR2 is YYNGEE in the germline V gene. This CDR3 comprises 14 residues. CDR3 sequence (DNA): TGTGCCAGCAGCCCTTGGGGACAGGACAATGAAGCTTTCTTT. It translates to CASSPWGQDNEAFF.

This sequence joins TRBV27 and TRBJ2-1; 7 nucleotides match TRBD1. Losses at the gene ends were 2 bases for V and 10 bases for J; bases not matched to a gene: 5. Germline assignment: CDR1 MNHEY and CDR2 SMNVEV (reference sequence). The length of the CDR3 is 13 residues. CDR3 nucleotides: TGTGCCAGCAGTTTAACAGGGGTGGTGGAGCAGTTCTTC. Protein product: CASSLTGVVEQFF.

This chain connects TRBV12-5 to TRBJ2-2; a possible D gene is TRBD1 (6 bases). CDR3 length equals 13 residues. V was trimmed by 0 bases and J by 8 bases, leaving 7 bases between them. CDR1 is LGHNT and CDR2 is FRNRAP in the germline V gene. CDR3 protein: CASGLVQGGELFF. The DNA of the CDR3 is TGTGCTAGTGGTTTGGTACAGGGAGGGGAGCTGTTTTTT. The complete variable domain, with remaining parts taken from reference TRBV12-5 and TRBJ2-2, reads DARVTQTPRHKVTEMGQEVTMRCQPILGHNTVFWYRQTMMQGLELLAYFRNRAPLDDSGMPKDRFSAEMPDATLATLKIQPSEPRDSAVYFCASGLVQGGELFFGEGSRLTVL.

This clone was counted between two and nine times. V usage is TRBV7-9 and J usage is TRBJ2-1; TRBD1 might be the D (5 bases). The CDR3 is 15 residues long. The germline V and J ends were trimmed by 5 bases and 7 bases, with 18 bases remaining between them. The germline V gene encodes CDR1 SEHNR and CDR2 FQNEAQ (reference sequence). The CDR3 DNA reads as TGTGCCAGCAGCCCACCATCAGACAGCCATAATGAGCAGTTCTTC. It is translated as CASSPPSDSHNEQFF. Filled out from reference TRBV7-9 and TRBJ2-1, the complete variable domain reads DTGVSQNPRHKITKRGQNVTFRCDPISEHNRLYWYRQTLGQGPEFLTYFQNEAQLEKSRLLSDRFSAERPKGSFSTLEIQRTEQGDSAMYLCASSPPSDSHNEQFFGPGTRLTVL.

The rearrangement joins TRBV14 to TRBJ1-2; D is ambiguous. Between the trimmed V and J ends, which lost 0 bases and 6 bases, there was a span of 17 bases. In germline, CDR1 is SGHDN, CDR2 FVKESK. The CDR3 has 16 amino acids. CDR3 in amino acids: CASSQDLRFKGDGYTF. The CDR3, as DNA: TGTGCCAGCAGCCAAGATTTGCGATTTAAAGGAGATGGCTACACCTTC. Full variable domain (rest looked up from reference TRBV14 and TRBJ1-2): EAGVTQFPSHSVIEKGQTVTLRCDPISGHDNLYWYRRVMGKEIKFLLHFVKESKQDESGMPNNRFLAERTGGTYSTLKVQPAELEDSGVYFCASSQDLRFKGDGYTFGSGTRLTVV.

The chain is built from TRBV11-3 and TRBJ2-1; D is undetermined. The V and J ends lost 4 bases and 5 bases respectively, with 3 bases between them. The germline CDR1 and CDR2 sequences are SGHNT and YENEEA. CDR3 length: 11 amino acids. The CDR3 region is CASSSHNEQFF. In nucleotides, the CDR3 is TGTGCCAGCAGCTCTCACAATGAGCAGTTCTTC.

This clone was recorded only once. The V call is TRBV5-1, the J call TRBJ1-1; no reliable D call. V was clipped by 5 bases and J by 10 bases, with 27 bases between them. This CDR3 region has 16 residues. Germline CDR1 SGHRS, CDR2 YFSETQ. CDR3 DNA: TGCGCCAGCAGAAAATCGTTGGCCGAAAACCCGACCCCAGCTTTCTTT. Amino acids: CASRKSLAENPTPAFF.

The table lists this clone with a count of one. The chain is built from TRBV6-5 and TRBJ1-1; TRBD1 is a possible D gene (6 bases). The CDR3 runs 13 residues. The germline CDR1 and CDR2 sequences are MNHEY and SVGAGI. The germline V and J ends were trimmed by 2 bases and 5 bases, with 9 bases remaining between them. The CDR3 DNA reads TGTGCCAGCAGTTACGTAAGGGGGACTGAAGCTTTCTTT. Amino acid sequence: CASSYVRGTEAFF.

Written as DNA, the CDR3 is TGTGCCAGCAGCTTAGGTGGGACTTCCCGGTCGGACACTGAAGCTTTCTTT. Translating gives CASSLGGTSRSDTEAFF. This chain joins TRBV7-9 and TRBJ1-1; TRBD1 might be the D (5 bases). Trimming left V 1 base short and J 3 bases short, with 18 bases between. The CDR3 length is 17 residues. The germline V gene encodes CDR1 SEHNR and CDR2 FQNEAQ (reference sequence).

This sequence joins TRBV19 and TRBJ1-2, with D hard to call. This CDR3 contains 13 residues. Trimming stripped 7 bases from V and 8 bases from J, with 17 bases between. Germline CDR1 is LNHDA and CDR2 is SQIVND (reference sequence). The DNA for the CDR3 is TGTGCCAGTATCTCAGATGGGTATGACGGCTACACCTTC. Its translation is CASISDGYDGYTF.

The V call is TRBV9, the J call TRBJ1-5, with D maybe TRBD1 (6 bases). CDR1 and CDR2 (germline): SGDLS, YYNGEE. V lost 2 bases to trimming and J lost 6 bases, with 15 bases between them. This CDR3 comprises 15 residues. The CDR3 region is CASSVGEGDGQPQHF. The CDR3 DNA follows: TGTGCCAGCAGCGTCGGGGAGGGGGACGGTCAGCCCCAGCATTTT.

The chain has TRBV4-1 and TRBJ2-7, with TRBD2 matching 11 bases. The ends lost 3 bases at V and 2 bases at J; junction bases unmatched: 6. The CDR3 has 16 amino acids. Germline V gives CDR1 MGHRA, CDR2 YSYEKL. This CDR3 is CASSHQGLAVPYEQYF. The DNA for the CDR3 is TGCGCCAGCAGCCACCAGGGACTAGCGGTTCCCTACGAGCAGTACTTC.

The chain joins TRBV12-5 to TRBJ2-1; 10 positions agree with TRBD1. The CDR3 is 18 amino acids. V lost 5 bases to trimming and J lost 8 bases; unmatched junction nucleotides: 18. CDR1 and CDR2 from the germline V gene are LGHNT and FRNRAP. The CDR3 DNA reads TGTGCTAGTGGTCCCCCCGGGACAGGGGCTCTGCTAAACCATGAGCAGTTCTTC. This sequence encodes CASGPPGTGALLNHEQFF.

V gene TRBV11-3 combines with J gene TRBJ1-5, with D perhaps TRBD1 (6 bases). With 5 bases removed from V and 5 bases from J, the gap between germline ends came to 16 bases. The CDR3 has 15 residues. Germline-derived CDR1 and CDR2 are SGHNT and YENEEA. The CDR3: CASSGGGMMDQPQHF. The CDR3 DNA follows: TGTGCCAGCAGCGGAGGGGGGATGATGGATCAGCCCCAGCATTTT.

The gene calls are TRBV7-6 and TRBJ2-3; either TRBD1 or TRBD2 may fit D (5 bases each). V was pared by 4 bases and J by 3 bases, with 17 bases between. The CDR3 covers 16 residues. Germline values: CDR1 SGHVS, CDR2 FNYEAQ. CDR3 DNA sequence: TGTGCCAGCAGCTCTCGGGGCTCCCCTACGACAGATACGCAGTATTTT. Protein sequence: CASSSRGSPTTDTQYF.

In this sample, this clone turned up once. The chain recombines TRBV15 with TRBJ2-1; no clear D. The CDR3 is 13 residues long. The germline V and J ends were trimmed by 0 bases and 7 bases, with 7 bases remaining between them. Looked up from germline, CDR1 is LNHNV and CDR2 is YYDKDF (reference sequence). CDR3 sequence: CATSRDVTNEQFF. For the CDR3, the DNA is TGTGCCACCAGCAGAGACGTAACTAATGAGCAGTTCTTC.

V gene TRBV7-9 combines with J gene TRBJ2-1; perhaps TRBD1 as D (5 bases). CDR1 and CDR2 from the germline V gene are SEHNR and FQNEAQ (reference sequence). The V and J ends lost 5 bases and 2 bases respectively, with 13 bases between them. CDR3 length: 15 amino acids. CDR3 region: CASSLGAVTYNEQFF. The DNA for the CDR3 is TGTGCCAGCAGCCTAGGGGCGGTTACCTACAATGAGCAGTTCTTC.

J is TRBJ2-1 and V is TRBV11-2, with unresolved D. The CDR3 spans 11 residues. The ends were cut back, 5 bases at V and 9 bases at J, with 8 bases in the middle. The germline gives CDR1 SGHAT, CDR2 FQNNGV. The CDR3 is CASSQTSEQFF. The CDR3 nucleotides read TGTGCCAGCAGCCAGACCAGTGAGCAGTTCTTC.

V and J are TRBV18 and TRBJ1-1; D perhaps matches TRBD1 (6 bases). Per the germline V gene, CDR1 is KGHSH and CDR2 is LQKENI. This CDR3 is built from 16 residues. Trimming removed 5 bases from V and 3 bases from J, with 19 bases in between. Written as DNA, the CDR3 is TGTGCCAGCTCAAGAACCCCAGGGGCTGGTTACACTGAAGCTTTCTTT. Amino acid sequence: CASSRTPGAGYTEAFF.

The CDR3 region has the DNA TGCGCCAGCAGCCAGGCGGAGTCGGAGACCCAGTACTTC. This gives the protein CASSQAESETQYF. The chain joins TRBV4-1 to TRBJ2-5, with D unclear. The germline V gene encodes CDR1 MGHRA and CDR2 YSYEKL. The V end lost 3 bases, the J end lost 5 bases, and 10 bases lay between the germline ends. The CDR3 extends over 13 amino acids.

The CDR3 reads CASSPPSTDTQYF. The DNA for the CDR3 is TGTGCCAGCAGCCCCCCTAGCACAGATACGCAGTATTTT. The genes are TRBV7-3 and TRBJ2-3; D not resolved. The CDR3 totals 13 residues. Looked up from germline, CDR1 is SGHTA and CDR2 is FQGTGA. Trimming shortened V by 5 bases and J by 0 bases, and 6 bases separated the two germline ends.